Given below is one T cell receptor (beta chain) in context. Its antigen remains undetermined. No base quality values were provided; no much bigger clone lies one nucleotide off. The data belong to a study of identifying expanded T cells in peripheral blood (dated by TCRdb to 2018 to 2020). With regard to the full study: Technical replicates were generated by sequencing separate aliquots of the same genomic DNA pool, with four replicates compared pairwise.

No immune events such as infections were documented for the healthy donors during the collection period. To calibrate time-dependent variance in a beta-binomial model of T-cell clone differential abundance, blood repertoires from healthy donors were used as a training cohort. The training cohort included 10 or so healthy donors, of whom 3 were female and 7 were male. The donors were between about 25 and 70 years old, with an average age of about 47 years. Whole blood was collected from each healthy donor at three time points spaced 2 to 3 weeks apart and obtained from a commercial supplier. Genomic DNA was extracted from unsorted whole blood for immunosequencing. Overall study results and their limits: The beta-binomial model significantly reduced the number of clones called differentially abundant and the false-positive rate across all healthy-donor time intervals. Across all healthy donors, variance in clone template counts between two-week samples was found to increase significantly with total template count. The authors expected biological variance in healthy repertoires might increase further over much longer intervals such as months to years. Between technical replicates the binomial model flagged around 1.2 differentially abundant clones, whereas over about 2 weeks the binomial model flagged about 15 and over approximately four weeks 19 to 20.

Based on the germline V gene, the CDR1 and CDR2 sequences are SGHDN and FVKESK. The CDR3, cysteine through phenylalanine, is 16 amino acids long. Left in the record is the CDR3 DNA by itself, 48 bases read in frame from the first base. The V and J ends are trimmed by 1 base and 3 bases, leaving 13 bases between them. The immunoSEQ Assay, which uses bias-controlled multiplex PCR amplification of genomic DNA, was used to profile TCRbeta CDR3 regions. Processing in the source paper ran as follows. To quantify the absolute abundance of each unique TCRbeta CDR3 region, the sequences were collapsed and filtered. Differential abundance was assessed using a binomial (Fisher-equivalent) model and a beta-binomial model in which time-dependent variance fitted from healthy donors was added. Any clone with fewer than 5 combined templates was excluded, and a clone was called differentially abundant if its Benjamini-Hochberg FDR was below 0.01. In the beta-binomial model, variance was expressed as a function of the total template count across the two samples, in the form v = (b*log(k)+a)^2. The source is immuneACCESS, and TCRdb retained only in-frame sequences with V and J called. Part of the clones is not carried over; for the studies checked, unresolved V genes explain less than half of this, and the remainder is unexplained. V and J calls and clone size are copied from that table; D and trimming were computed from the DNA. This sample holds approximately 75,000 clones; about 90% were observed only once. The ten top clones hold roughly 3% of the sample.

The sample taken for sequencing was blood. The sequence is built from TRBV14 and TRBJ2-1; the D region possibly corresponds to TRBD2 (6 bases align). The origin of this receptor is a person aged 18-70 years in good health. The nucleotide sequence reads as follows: TGTGCCAGCAGCCAAGCGGGGACTCCGCACTACAATGAGCAGTTCTTC. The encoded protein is CASSQAGTPHYNEQFF. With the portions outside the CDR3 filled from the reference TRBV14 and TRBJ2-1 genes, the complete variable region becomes EAGVTQFPSHSVIEKGQTVTLRCDPISGHDNLYWYRRVMGKEIKFLLHFVKESKQDESGMPNNRFLAERTGGTYSTLKVQPAELEDSGVYFCASSQAGTPHYNEQFFGPGTRLTVL.